This is a list of T cell receptor beta chains from one sample in a study of cytomegalovirus exposure and HLA in healthy donors. Clones were sequenced by immunoSEQ multiplex PCR, and TCRdb holds only the in-frame ones, with some missing. The sample has approximately 170,000 clones, around 85% seen once. The specimen sequenced was PBMCs. The source of these receptors is a boy under 10 years old in good health and CMV-seronegative. Each CDR3 is given with its conserved first and last residue. Each record gives: J gene, V gene, clone size, D gene, CDR3 protein, CDR3 DNA. D genes are given only for firm matches. Only part of the rows carry a size: once, few, many, or a class if the clone is expanded.

TRBJ2-1 TRBV2 NA TRBD2 CASSRLAGEGDEQFF TGTGCCAGCAGTAGACTAGCGGGAGAAGGGGATGAGCAGTTCTTC
TRBJ2-2 TRBV19 NA NA CASSTPWRGTGELFF TGTGCCAGTAGTACCCCCTGGAGGGGCACCGGGGAGCTGTTTTTT
TRBJ2-2 TRBV5-1 NA NA CASSPHRGDTGELFF TGCGCCAGCAGCCCCCACCGGGGAGACACCGGGGAGCTGTTTTTT
TRBJ2-7 TRBV28 NA TRBD1 CASRDRLLPYEQYF TGTGCCAGTCGGGACAGGCTTCTTCCCTACGAGCAGTACTTC
TRBJ1-5 TRBV18 few NA CASSPPGPQHF TGTGCCAGCTCACCACCCGGGCCCCAGCATTTT
TRBJ1-3 TRBV28 NA TRBD1 CATVTGRSGNTIYF TGTGCCACCGTGACAGGGCGCTCTGGAAACACCATATATTTT
TRBJ2-1 TRBV2 once NA CASSGDILNEQFF TGTGCCAGCAGTGGGGACATACTCAATGAGCAGTTCTTC
TRBJ2-6 TRBV4-2 NA NA CASSQEWASGANVLTF TGTGCCAGCAGCCAAGAGTGGGCTTCTGGGGCCAACGTCCTGACTTTC
TRBJ2-1 TRBV7-7 once TRBD2 CASSLGTSGSDEQFF TGTGCTAGCAGCCTAGGGACTAGCGGGAGCGATGAGCAGTTCTTC
TRBJ2-1 TRBV12-5 few TRBD1 CASGLGKTGIVNEQFF TGTGCTAGTGGTTTGGGGAAGACAGGGATCGTCAATGAGCAGTTCTTC
TRBJ2-1 TRBV5-8 NA TRBD2 CASSFFSGPYNEQFF TGTGCCAGCAGCTTTTTTAGCGGGCCTTACAATGAGCAGTTCTTC
TRBJ2-3 TRBV28 NA NA CATGSAGSSTDTQYF TGTGCCACCGGGTCAGCAGGGTCGAGCACAGATACGCAGTATTTT
TRBJ1-2 TRBV27 NA NA CASSSGVSIYGYTF TGTGCCAGCAGTTCGGGGGTTAGTATCTATGGCTACACCTTC
TRBJ2-2 TRBV5-4 NA TRBD2 CASSPGLAVGELFF TGTGCCAGCAGCCCGGGACTAGCGGTCGGGGAGCTGTTTTTT
TRBJ1-1 TRBV7-9 NA NA CASKADTRAFF TGTGCCAGCAAGGCAGACACAAGGGCTTTCTTT
TRBJ2-5 TRBV18 NA NA CASSPGVGETQYF TGTGCCAGCTCACCGGGAGTTGGGGAGACCCAGTACTTC
TRBJ1-3 TRBV7-8 NA TRBD1 CASSFYRGARGNTIYF TGTGCCAGCAGCTTTTACAGGGGTGCTCGTGGAAACACCATATATTTT
TRBJ1-2 TRBV15 NA TRBD1 CATSSTGVNGYTF TGTGCCACCAGCAGCACAGGGGTCAATGGCTACACCTTC
TRBJ1-6 TRBV27 NA NA CASSPLATGVNNSPLHF TGTGCCAGCAGTCCCCTGGCCACAGGTGTGAATAATTCACCCCTCCACTTT
TRBJ1-2 TRBV6-5 NA TRBD1 CASKRGQGHGYTF TGTGCCAGCAAAAGAGGACAGGGCCATGGCTACACCTTC
TRBJ1-1 TRBV7-9 NA NA CASGPNSEAFF TGTGCCAGCGGTCCCAACTCTGAAGCTTTCTTT
TRBJ2-3 TRBV9 NA TRBD2 CASSVEGGSAGATDTQYF TGTGCCAGCAGCGTAGAGGGAGGGAGTGCGGGCGCCACAGATACGCAGTATTTT
TRBJ2-3 TRBV5-1 NA TRBD2 CASSPIAGDTQYF TGCGCCAGCAGCCCGATAGCGGGGGATACGCAGTATTTT
TRBJ2-2 TRBV27 NA NA CASSLQGGTGELFF TGTGCCAGCAGTTTACAGGGGGGCACCGGGGAGCTGTTTTTT
TRBJ2-1 TRBV5-1 NA NA CASSLGGSGEQFF TGCGCCAGCAGCTTGGGGGGTAGCGGCGAGCAGTTCTTC
TRBJ1-1 TRBV5-1 NA TRBD1 CASSLWQGDTEAFF TGCGCCAGCAGCTTATGGCAGGGGGACACTGAAGCTTTCTTT
TRBJ2-4 TRBV30 NA NA CAWSGQGIAKNIQYF TGTGCCTGGAGTGGGCAGGGGATAGCCAAAAACATTCAGTACTTC
TRBJ2-5 TRBV28 NA TRBD2 CASASPLAGQETQYF TGTGCCAGCGCATCTCCACTAGCGGGCCAAGAGACCCAGTACTTC
TRBJ2-2 TRBV18 NA NA CASSPLRGSSNTGELFF TGTGCCAGCTCACCACTCCGTGGTAGTAGCAACACCGGGGAGCTGTTTTTT
TRBJ1-6 TRBV14 NA NA CASSPFRDTHSPLHF TGTGCCAGCAGCCCGTTCCGGGACACGCATTCACCCCTCCACTTT
TRBJ2-3 TRBV19 NA TRBD2 CASSLAGSTDTQYF TGTGCCAGTAGTCTAGCGGGGAGCACAGATACGCAGTATTTT
TRBJ1-3 TRBV18 NA NA CASSPNQAGRDSGNTIYF TGTGCCAGCTCACCAAATCAGGCAGGGCGAGACTCTGGAAACACCATATATTTT
TRBJ2-5 TRBV18 few NA CASSPEAYRGETQYF TGTGCCAGCTCACCGGAAGCGTACCGGGGGGAGACCCAGTACTTC
TRBJ2-3 TRBV11-2 few NA CASSLDLLTDTQYF TGTGCCAGCAGCTTGGACTTACTCACAGATACGCAGTATTTT
TRBJ2-6 TRBV5-6 NA NA CASSLEGLSSGANVLTF TGTGCCAGCAGCTTGGAGGGACTCAGCTCTGGGGCCAACGTCCTGACTTTC
TRBJ1-1 TRBV6-5 NA TRBD1 CASSLQGASTEAFF TGTGCCAGCAGTTTACAGGGGGCGAGTACTGAAGCTTTCTTT
TRBJ2-1 TRBV4-1 NA TRBD2 CASSQGLAGGEQFF TGCGCCAGCAGCCAAGGGCTAGCGGGAGGTGAGCAGTTCTTC
TRBJ2-6 TRBV13 NA NA CASSPGGRAGANVLTF TGTGCCAGCAGCCCGGGCGGGCGGGCGGGGGCCAACGTCCTGACTTTC
TRBJ2-7 TRBV10-3 NA TRBD2 CAIGAGAYEQYF TGTGCCATCGGGGCGGGAGCGTACGAGCAGTACTTC
TRBJ1-3 TRBV6-1 NA NA CASSEGWGAGNTIYF TGTGCCAGCAGTGAGGGTTGGGGGGCTGGAAACACCATATATTTT
TRBJ2-5 TRBV7-2 NA NA CASSPGVAETQYF TGTGCCAGCAGCCCAGGAGTAGCGGAGACCCAGTACTTC
TRBJ2-1 TRBV7-9 NA TRBD2 CASSTPGGLASYNEQFF TGTGCCAGCAGCACACCTGGCGGACTAGCGTCTTACAATGAGCAGTTCTTC
TRBJ1-2 TRBV11-2 few TRBD1 CASSLGTGDGYTF TGTGCCAGCAGCTTAGGGACAGGGGATGGCTACACCTTC
TRBJ2-3 TRBV4-2 once TRBD2 CVSSHASSGGAMTDTQYF TGTGTCAGCAGCCACGCCTCTAGCGGGGGGGCTATGACAGATACGCAGTATTTT
TRBJ2-7 TRBV15 NA NA CATSRESVYSYEQYF TGTGCCACCAGCAGAGAAAGCGTGTACTCCTACGAGCAGTACTTC
TRBJ2-2 TRBV28 NA TRBD2 CASIGPIAGSNTGELFF TGTGCCAGCATTGGGCCAATAGCGGGTTCCAACACCGGGGAGCTGTTTTTT
TRBJ2-3 TRBV6-4 few TRBD1 CASSEGQGDTDTQYF TGTGCCAGCAGTGAAGGGCAGGGGGACACAGATACGCAGTATTTT
TRBJ2-1 TRBV15 NA TRBD2 CATSRGLSSGRSYNEQFF TGTGCCACCAGCAGAGGACTCTCTAGCGGGAGGAGTTACAATGAGCAGTTCTTC
TRBJ1-5 TRBV1 NA NA CTSIKGQPQHF TGCACCAGCATCAAGGGGCAGCCCCAGCATTTT
TRBJ2-3 TRBV14 NA NA CASSQSGNTDTQYF TGTGCCAGCAGCCAATCGGGGAACACAGATACGCAGTATTTT
TRBJ1-6 TRBV6-1 NA NA CASTYSSIYNSPLHF TGTGCCAGCACCTACTCCTCGATTTATAATTCACCCCTCCACTTT